This TCR beta chain came from a study of T-cell reconstitution after alpha-beta-depleted transplantation in children. Study conclusions and caveats: About two months after transplant, alpha-beta T cells reportedly came from several hundred expanded graft clones. Some patients owed their high day-60 TCRbeta diversity to surviving recipient T cells and thymic progenitors. From newly produced T cells came most of the T-cell counts and diversity one year after transplant.

The library targeted TCRbeta and was prepared with unique molecular identifiers. TCRdb recomputed calls from the PCR reads with MiXCR, one row per CDR3 protein. The sample records approximately 240,000 distinct CDR3 sequences, around 9.9% being singletons. V was pared by 5 bases and J by 1 base, with 8 bases between. This CDR3 has 13 residues. This clonotype was counted ten times or more. Its matching antigen is unknown. Sequences were derived from PBMCs, sampled before TCRalphabeta/CD19-depleted stem cell transplant. The J gene is TRBJ1-1, the V gene TRBV12-3 or TRBV12-4; no firm D call. This sequence was found in a child less than two years old with acute myeloid leukemia, due to receive a stem cell transplant. For the CDR3, the DNA is TGTGCCAGCAGTCCGCAGAAGAACACTGAAGCTTTCTTT. Translating it yields CASSPQKNTEAFF.